The sequence of this TCR beta chain was determined in a study of radiation and T cells in renal cell carcinoma. TCRdb's table, derived via immunoSEQ multiplex PCR, lists solely in-frame clones and lacks some. The table lists tens of thousands of clones, roughly nine tenths of them singletons. Time point indicated: blood 4 weeks post-SBRT, at nephrectomy. Treatment in this sample: 15 Gy SBRT to primary tumor, nephrectomy 4 weeks later. This clonotype was sampled from a woman in her seventies with renal cell carcinoma. Sequenced material: blood, taken from a patient whose treatment included radiotherapy and nephrectomy.

DNA for the CDR3: TGTGCCAGCAGCCCGCCCGTGGGGGGCGATACGCAGTATTTT. It encodes CASSPPVGGDTQYF. The chain is built from TRBV11-3 and TRBJ2-3; D is possibly TRBD1 or TRBD2 (6 bases each). The CDR3 length is 14 residues. V lost 5 bases and J 6 bases, leaving 15 bases between the germline ends. The germline CDR1 and CDR2 sequences are SGHNT and YENEEA.